The TCR beta chain under discussion was sequenced for a study of cytomegalovirus exposure and HLA in healthy donors. General study findings and limits: In a later analysis, HLA-associated beta chains showed higher expansion and lower generation probabilities than comparable chains. Being indistinguishable, some V segments were excluded, TRBV6-2 and TRBV6-3 among them.

Researchers ran the PCR with 60 Vbeta and 13 Jbeta primers. Profiling relied on immunoSEQ multiplex PCR, and the TCRdb table lists in-frame clones only, not all of them. The sample shows around 250,000 clones, roughly four fifths of them seen only once. With 3 bases removed from V and 8 bases from J, the gap between germline ends came to 13 bases. CDR3 length: 13 amino acids. CDR1 is MNHNS, CDR2 SASEGT, per germline. Turning to this clone: Its antigen is unknown. The sample has other DNA sequences that encode this CDR3 too.

Participants comprised healthy donors of bone marrow. The source is a woman in her sixties or seventies in good health and CMV-seropositive. Specimen: PBMCs. The chain joins TRBV6-1 to TRBJ1-2, with D unresolved. For the CDR3, the DNA is TGTGCCAGCAGTGACAGAGGGTTTGGGGGCTACACCTTC. Its protein is CASSDRGFGGYTF.